This T cell receptor beta chain was identified during a study of cytomegalovirus exposure and HLA in healthy donors (dated by TCRdb to 2016 to 2017). General notes on the study: An earlier analysis of some 500 of the donors reported approximately 270 Gb of sequence data and 117 million unique TCR beta sequences from 150 million to 200 million T cells. The number of typed donors differed by locus: about 620-640 for A, B, C, DRB1 and DQB1; 500 to 550 for DQA1; 606 for DPA1; and 450 to 480 for DPB1. On average, around 240,000 unique TCR beta nucleotide sequences were sequenced per donor among 398 genotyped donors of the cohort, with 15% to 20% of those sequences being non-productive. In a later analysis, previously published TCR beta repertoires from 666 donors were re-analyzed and high-resolution HLA genotyping was added so that TCR occurrence patterns could be studied. About 300 gigabases of sequencing data and around 87 million unique TCR sequences were included in an early release covering about 600 HLA-typed donors. Of the roughly 400 genotyped donors, over 65% fell in the genetic ancestry cluster associated with self-reported Caucasian donors. Donor age, sex, ethnicity and CMV serostatus were compiled alongside the repertoire data. In the later analysis, no new phenotypic data were used to find candidate immune exposures; instead, reliance was placed on TCR beta sequences and their occurrence across donors. The study used immunosequencing to profile the T cell repertoires of approximately 630 subjects and linked those repertoires to cytomegalovirus serostatus. A later genetic analysis used genome-wide SNP genotypes for about 60% of the roughly 670 donors, treating that subset as a discovery cohort. To predict cytomegalovirus infection status, the study combined high-throughput TCR immunosequencing, statistical association of individual TCRs with disease status, and machine learning. In addition to the first cohort of 666 subjects, a separate validation cohort of 130 or so different subjects was used. The aim of the study was to test whether cataloging public T cell receptors could identify signatures of past pathogen exposure. To decide whether each TCR beta V gene segment behaved as functional or pseudogenic, an earlier analysis of some 600 of the donors relied on high-throughput TCR beta sequencing. About five DR-DQ haplotypes were handled as single units for association and clustering, since linkage in the cohort was strong. All discovery cohort repertoires had been generated on a single sequencing platform. HLA typing included class I and class II loci at four-digit resolution.

The library was generated by the immunoSEQ multiplex PCR assay. The multiplex PCR relied on a mix of 60 forward primers for TCR Vbeta segments and 13 reverse primers for TCR Jbeta segments. Amplification of the CDR3 region of rearranged TCR beta genes was performed with a multiplex PCR assay on genomic DNA. Amplified TCR beta libraries were sequenced as 87-base-pair reads on the Illumina HiSeq System. The authors' analysis ran thus. In a later analysis, 70 million to 95 million unique TCR beta chains were counted across the roughly 610 repertoires, and roughly 11 million of these chains were shared by at least two donors. A nearest-neighbor algorithm error-corrected the raw reads and collapsed the reads into unique sequences, merging closely related sequences to remove PCR and sequencing errors. CDR3 sequences were aligned to IMGT reference sequences to assign V, D and J gene segments. For a sequence to be retained, a match of at least six nucleotides was required to both a V gene segment and a J gene segment. A rearrangement counted as productive if the CDR3 had no stop codons and remained in frame with V and J, and every other rearrangement counted as non-productive. CDR3 was defined according to IMGT convention as the region running from the second conserved V-encoded cysteine to the conserved J-encoded phenylalanine. The earlier analysis of some 550 of the donors excluded any sequence lacking an unambiguous match to a single V gene segment. An earlier analysis of 587 of the donors called V segments functional above 56.7% productive rearrangements and segregating when the between-donor standard deviation exceeded 5%. A statistical classification framework was built for diagnosing cytomegalovirus status from the catalog of TCR beta chain sequences. In a later analysis, V and J genes were assigned by comparing TCR nucleotide sequences against IMGT/GENE-DB human TR gene sequences. A later analysis assigned CDR3 sequences and most-parsimonious VDJ recombination scenarios with the TCRdist pipeline. A later analysis defined each TCR beta chain by its CDR3 amino acid sequence plus V-gene family, and excluded reads lacking a unique V-gene family. In a later analysis, 500 to 650 highly shared, low-generation-probability nucleotide sequences were removed to address suspected cross-contamination and a sequencing artifact. A later analysis calculated a clonal expansion index for each public chain from normalized within-repertoire ranks of inferred template counts. A later analysis computed generation probabilities with a VDJ recombination model fitted to out-of-frame rearrangements, and checked the results against IGoR. In a later analysis, hypergeometric tests were used to score TCR-TCR, TCR-HLA and TCR-CMV co-occurrence, with a repertoire-size bias correction applied to TCR pairs. A later analysis estimated false discovery rates by permuting HLA or CMV assignments 20 times. A later analysis grouped co-occurring TCRs with DBSCAN, adding TCRdist sequence similarity when clustering within HLA-allele-positive subsets. Repertoires with fewer than 30,000 or more than 120,000 public chains were left out of co-occurrence clustering, as were a handful of repertoires with anomalous nucleotide sharing. TCRdb's version of the immuneACCESS table is confined to in-frame rearrangements and falls short of the full clone set. An unresolved V gene accounts for under half of the shortfall where checked; the remainder is of unknown origin. The D gene and trimming were derived from the DNA, and the V and J assignments and clone size from that table. The sample has about 200,000 clones on record, roughly 80% of them singletons. Of the sample, less than 4.5% is held by the ten largest clones.

Here is what the overall study found, with its caveats: In vitro tests confirmed that a few of the cytomegalovirus-associated TCR beta chains recognize cytomegalovirus antigens. When HLA alleles, especially DR and DQ, strongly co-occurred, TCR associations were difficult to assign to individual alleles. Because counts were too low, roughly 16 rarely observed V segments, including chromosome 9 orphons, were left out of the earlier analysis of 587 of the donors. Compared with the 666-donor mean, donors in an Asian-associated ancestry cluster had fewer N-insertions in productive TCRs, according to a later genetic analysis. A further reported finding was that TCR beta sequences accurately predicted the HLA-A and HLA-B alleles for most subjects in the first cohort. It was suggested by the authors that the approach could potentially be generalized to other disease states and immunological phenotypes. A cluster of highly shared sequence variants was judged likely to represent a technical artifact of the sequencing pipeline. Linkage disequilibrium might explain the correlated functional status among segregating V segments, but an unknown experimental factor could not be excluded. Sequencing depth was assumed to be roughly uniform across donors in the presence/absence analyses, though that assumption may not hold. In a later analysis, HLA-associated TCR beta chains were found to be more clonally expanded and to have lower generation probabilities than equally common non-associated chains. In a later analysis, most CMV-associated TCR beta chains were found to appear HLA-restricted, with HLA associations seemingly driven largely by CMV exposure. Most TCR sequences were seen in very few donors, while some public TCRs were found in many individuals. A total of 150 to 200 TCR beta chains were listed by the study as associated with cytomegalovirus. This cohort had only TCR beta chains sequenced, and the lack of alpha or paired-chain data limited which features could be detected. A later analysis found that TCR association rates varied across HLA loci, with DRB1 alleles showing the most associated TCRs and HLA-C alleles the fewest. V-gene and J-gene trimming of TCR beta chains was associated with a missense DCLRE1C variant in a later genetic analysis, and the association was replicated in an independent cohort. The only immune exposure information available for the cohort was CMV serostatus. Cytomegalovirus status was reported to be diagnosed by the classifier with high specificity and sensitivity in both the original and validation cohorts. Because some donors lacked HLA typing at each locus, the association tests relied only on the typed subset. A later analysis reported that several top co-occurrence clusters appeared linked to parvovirus B19, influenza, CMV and Epstein-Barr virus. At a false discovery rate of 0.05, a later analysis linked some 17,000 TCR beta sequences to specific HLA alleles. Broadly in line with IMGT annotations, most TCR beta V segments showed up in productive rearrangements about 90% or about 30% of the time in an earlier analysis of around 550 of the donors.

On this clone: Its antigen target is currently unknown. Base qualities are missing; no much larger clone stands one base away.

The cohort was made up of 500 to 800 healthy bone marrow donors. All cohort members were sampled while nominally healthy, although unrecorded immune exposures were likely present. The donor was CMV seronegative and was included in the group of approximately 350 seronegative cohort members. A peripheral blood sample was provided by each donor, and peripheral blood mononuclear cells were used for TCR beta sequencing. Genomic DNA was extracted from the blood cell samples with the Qiagen DNeasy Blood Extraction Kit. The source of this sequence is a male donor in good health and CMV-seronegative. Sequencing used PBMCs.

The CDR3 in this case is CASQTSGETQYF. The nucleotides read TGTGCCAGTCAGACTAGCGGGGAGACCCAGTACTTC. The chain uses TRBV19 and TRBJ2-5, with 10 central nucleotides matching TRBD2. V trim: 8 bases; J trim: 5 bases; unmatched bases: 2. Its CDR3 holds 12 amino acids, cysteine through phenylalanine. Only the CDR3 DNA stays, 36 bases, in frame from base 1. In the germline V gene (reference sequence), CDR1 corresponds to LNHDA and CDR2 to SQIVND.